This T cell receptor beta chain was sequenced during a study of blood T cell repertoires in COVID-19. Turning to the study itself: Nucleic acid was either cDNA or gDNA, and it came from T cells, B-cell-depleted T cells, or PBMCs.

Sequencing used immunoSEQ multiplex PCR; TCRdb keeps in-frame clones, though not all of them. Of 31,000 or so clones detected, approximately 85% appear once; the ten largest clones hold roughly 7%. This clone appeared a single time. Germline V gene data show CDR1 as SGHRS and CDR2 as YFSETQ. The CDR3 runs 13 residues. Trimming cost V 6 bases and J 5 bases, with 14 bases left between them. The sample taken for sequencing was peripheral blood. This sequence joins TRBV5-1 and TRBJ2-5; D perhaps matches TRBD2 (5 bases). This clonotype was sampled from a human donor in a cohort sampled during active COVID-19. The CDR3 here is CASNREQRETQYF. The DNA of the CDR3 is TGCGCCAGCAACCGGGAACAGAGGGAGACCCAGTACTTC.